This T cell receptor beta chain was sequenced in a study of response to subunit inactivated influenza vaccine. Study-wide results and limits: Only a handful of new T cells, the authors suggested, are recruited with each seasonal influenza vaccination.

In regard to this clonotype: Its antigen is currently unknown.

The CDR3 runs to 15 residues. CDR1 is LGHNA and CDR2 is YNFKEQ in the germline V gene. V gave up 0 bases and J gave up 9 bases, with 17 bases separating them. Each CDR3 protein gets one entry after TCRdb re-called the RT-PCR reads with MiXCR. This table has 630,000 or so distinct CDR3 sequences, approximately 15% appearing once. The material was PBMCs from blood, obtained 11 to 12 days after vaccination. This chain uses TRBV4-2 with TRBJ1-1, with D possibly matching TRBD1 (5 bases). The source is a man aged 50 or older who received an inactivated influenza vaccine. In DNA, the CDR3 is TGTGCCAGCAGCCAAGATAGATTGGGGGGTTCGAAAGCTTTCTTT. This translates into CASSQDRLGGSKAFF.